This T cell receptor (beta chain) emerged from a study of circulating CD8 cells and anti-PD-1 response in melanoma. Turning to the study itself: Of roughly 13 patients, seven got anti-PD-1 first and six had prior therapy.

The QIAseq Immune Repertoire TCR panel built the libraries from approximately 15 ng of total RNA. TCRdb itself ran the reads through MiXCR, one entry per CDR3 protein. The sample records about 450 distinct CDR3 sequences, roughly 6.2% being singletons. Sample share makes this clonotype medium-sized. Live CD3+CD8+TCRalphabeta+ cells were sorted into four subsets by PD-1 and/or TIGIT. The material sequenced was CD8+ T cells from PBMCs, taken at baseline or after one month of anti-PD-1 therapy (not recorded which). This sequence originates from a human donor with melanoma.

CDR3 DNA: TGTGCCAGCAAAGCACCCGGGGCTGGGGTCAGCAATGAGCAGTTCTTC. It yields the protein CASKAPGAGVSNEQFF. The chain joins TRBV28 to TRBJ2-1, with D perhaps TRBD1 or TRBD2 (5 bases each). Trimming shortened V by 7 bases and J by 6 bases, and 22 bases separated the two germline ends. From germline, CDR1 is MDHEN and CDR2 SYDVKM. CDR3 length: 16 residues.